This is a list of T cell receptor beta chains from one sample in a study of shared T cell receptors in the human thymus. Produced via immunoSEQ multiplex PCR; TCRdb's table is partial and in-frame only. Among under 850,000 clones listed, around 87% were seen once. This sample also belongs to another study, concerning human thymus T cells.

Sequenced: thymocytes. The receptors shown here come from a boy under two years old with a congenital heart defect. Both conserved end residues are part of each CDR3. The order of the fields is D gene, J gene, clone size, V gene, CDR3 protein, CDR3 DNA. D genes are given only for firm matches. Not all rows give a size; the values are once, few, many and, for expanded clones, a class.

TRBD1,TRBJ2-5,NA,TRBV7-6,CASSPGTVQETQYF,TGTGCCAGCAGCCCCGGGACAGTCCAAGAGACCCAGTACTTC
NA,TRBJ2-3,NA,TRBV29-1,CSVDTSGSTDTQYF,TGCAGCGTTGATACGAGCGGGAGCACAGATACGCAGTATTTT
TRBD2,TRBJ2-7,NA,TRBV5-1,CASSLSLRTSPYEQYF,TGCGCCAGCAGCTTGAGTCTTCGGACTAGCCCATACGAGCAGTACTTC
TRBD1,TRBJ2-7,few,TRBV6-5,CASSYPGTGTYEQYF,TGTGCCAGCAGTTACCCCGGGACAGGGACCTACGAGCAGTACTTC
TRBD2,TRBJ2-7,NA,TRBV7-8,CASSSYAGGSYEQYF,TGTGCCAGCAGCTCCTATGCGGGAGGATCCTACGAGCAGTACTTC
NA,TRBJ1-1,NA,TRBV5-4,CASSFGGPNTEAFF,TGTGCCAGCAGCTTTGGAGGACCGAACACTGAAGCTTTCTTT
NA,TRBJ2-7,NA,TRBV10-3,CAISLFLPSASYEQYF,TGTGCCATCAGCCTATTCCTTCCTAGCGCCTCCTACGAGCAGTACTTC
TRBD1,TRBJ2-7,NA,TRBV19,CASSVPGQGSHEQYF,TGTGCCAGTAGTGTGCCGGGACAGGGATCCCACGAGCAGTACTTC
NA,TRBJ2-2,NA,TRBV7-6,CASSLGSGRRGTGELFF,TGTGCCAGCAGCTTAGGATCCGGCCGGCGAGGCACCGGGGAGCTGTTTTTT
TRBD1,TRBJ2-7,NA,TRBV4-2,CASSPQPTGFLYEQYF,TGTGCCAGCAGCCCCCAACCGACAGGGTTCCTATACGAGCAGTACTTC
NA,TRBJ2-3,NA,TRBV14,CASSQGTNLSTDTQYF,TGTGCCAGCAGCCAAGGGACAAACCTTAGCACAGATACGCAGTATTTT
TRBD2,TRBJ2-1,NA,TRBV27,CASSLSPRLAGPNEQFF,TGTGCCAGCAGTTTATCCCCGCGACTAGCGGGACCGAATGAGCAGTTCTTC
NA,TRBJ2-5,NA,TRBV14,CASRPGTSPQETQYF,TGTGCCAGCAGACCCGGGACATCCCCCCAAGAGACCCAGTACTTC
NA,TRBJ1-1,NA,TRBV30,CAYHRESTEAFF,TGTGCCTACCACAGGGAGAGCACTGAAGCTTTCTTT
TRBD1,TRBJ1-1,once,TRBV19,CASSIGQGAAEAFF,TGTGCCAGTAGTATAGGACAGGGGGCCGCTGAAGCTTTCTTT
NA,TRBJ1-5,NA,TRBV6-5,CASSPPRGNQPQHF,TGTGCCAGCAGTCCCCCGCGTGGCAATCAGCCCCAGCATTTT
TRBD2,TRBJ2-1,NA,TRBV6-1,CASSKAPGLAGANLNEQFF,TGTGCCAGCAGTAAAGCCCCGGGACTAGCGGGAGCGAACCTCAATGAGCAGTTCTTC
NA,TRBJ2-3,NA,TRBV27,CASSPPHGRTSTDTQYF,TGTGCCAGCAGCCCGCCGCACGGGAGAACTAGCACAGATACGCAGTATTTT
TRBD1,TRBJ2-5,NA,TRBV18,CASSPSTGKEETQYF,TGTGCCAGCTCACCTTCGACAGGGAAGGAAGAGACCCAGTACTTC
NA,TRBJ2-1,NA,TRBV14,CASSQGGVYRGNEQFF,TGTGCCAGCAGCCAAGGCGGCGTTTACCGGGGGAATGAGCAGTTCTTC
TRBD1,TRBJ2-7,NA,TRBV4-3,CASSHPRTGGSFEQYF,TGCGCCAGCAGCCACCCCAGGACAGGGGGTTCCTTCGAGCAGTACTTC
TRBD2,TRBJ2-5,NA,TRBV12-5,CASALPRLAGDKETQYF,TGTGCTAGTGCCCTCCCCCGACTAGCGGGAGATAAGGAGACCCAGTACTTC
TRBD1,TRBJ2-7,NA,TRBV11-3,CASSPGQVGTYEQYF,TGTGCCAGCAGCCCAGGACAGGTAGGCACCTACGAGCAGTACTTC
NA,TRBJ2-7,NA,TRBV14,CASSLTSPPTSPPYEQYF,TGTGCCAGCAGCCTCACCTCGCCCCCTACTAGCCCTCCCTACGAGCAGTACTTC
NA,TRBJ2-7,NA,TRBV30,CAWRGGRPPYEQYF,TGTGCCTGGAGGGGGGGGCGTCCGCCCTACGAGCAGTACTTC
TRBD1,TRBJ1-1,NA,TRBV19,CASSMGDRVCTEAFF,TGTGCCAGTAGTATGGGGGACAGGGTCTGCACTGAAGCTTTCTTT
TRBD2,TRBJ2-1,NA,TRBV4-2,CASSPPSGRAVF,TGTGCCAGCAGCCCCCCTAGCGGGAGGGCCGTCTTC
TRBD2,TRBJ2-2,few,TRBV4-1,CASSQPGLPPNTGELFF,TGCGCCAGCAGCCAACCGGGACTACCTCCGAACACCGGGGAGCTGTTTTTT
NA,TRBJ2-1,NA,TRBV18,CASSPWKEQINEQFF,TGTGCCAGCTCACCATGGAAGGAACAGATCAATGAGCAGTTCTTC
TRBD2,TRBJ2-1,NA,TRBV5-6,CASSRSGRAYEQFF,TGTGCCAGCAGCCGCAGCGGGAGGGCCTATGAGCAGTTCTTC
TRBD1,TRBJ2-7,few,TRBV6-6,CASSSRDRETYEQYF,TGTGCCAGCAGCAGCCGGGACAGGGAGACCTACGAGCAGTACTTC
TRBD1,TRBJ1-2,NA,TRBV29-1,CSVPGQGDYGYTF,TGCAGCGTCCCGGGACAGGGGGACTATGGCTACACCTTC
NA,TRBJ2-3,NA,TRBV14,CASSQAGLNTQYF,TGTGCCAGCAGCCAGGCGGGACTGAATACGCAGTATTTT
NA,TRBJ2-3,NA,TRBV10-3,CAISLTVSTDTQYF,TGTGCCATCAGCCTGACAGTTAGCACAGATACGCAGTATTTT
TRBD2,TRBJ2-1,NA,TRBV27,CASSLSIGLAGENEQFF,TGTGCCAGCAGTTTATCGATTGGACTAGCGGGAGAAAACGAGCAGTTCTTC
TRBD1,TRBJ2-2,NA,TRBV5-4,CASSLEGGGKDTGELFF,TGTGCCAGCAGCTTGGAAGGGGGCGGTAAGGACACCGGGGAGCTGTTTTTT
NA,TRBJ2-4,NA,TRBV28,CASRGGGRRSIAKNIQYF,TGTGCCAGCAGGGGAGGGGGGCGACGATCTATAGCCAAAAACATTCAGTACTTC
NA,TRBJ2-5,few,TRBV9,CASSVDTAQETQYF,TGTGCCAGCAGCGTAGACACCGCCCAAGAGACCCAGTACTTC
NA,TRBJ2-7,few,TRBV19,CASSRDNYEQYF,TGTGCCAGTTCCCGGGACAACTACGAGCAGTACTTC
NA,TRBJ1-4,NA,TRBV10-2,CASSGPGREKLFF,TGCGCCAGCAGTGGGCCAGGGCGTGAAAAACTGTTTTTT
TRBD2,TRBJ2-7,NA,TRBV29-1,CSAVGLAGSYEQYF,TGCAGCGCCGTAGGACTAGCGGGCTCCTACGAGCAGTACTTC
TRBD1,TRBJ1-2,NA,TRBV7-2,CASSLGQGNGYTF,TGTGCCAGCAGCTTGGGACAGGGGAATGGCTACACCTTC
NA,TRBJ1-1,NA,TRBV25-1,CASSEKIQGRDTEAFF,TGTGCCAGCAGTGAAAAAATCCAGGGTCGGGACACTGAAGCTTTCTTT
TRBD2,TRBJ2-3,once,TRBV15,CATSSPGLAGGPGTDTQYF,TGTGCCACCAGCAGTCCGGGACTAGCGGGAGGGCCCGGCACAGATACGCAGTATTTT
NA,TRBJ1-2,NA,TRBV27,CASSLSAGNYGYTF,TGTGCCAGCAGTTTATCGGCGGGGAACTATGGCTACACCTTC
TRBD1,TRBJ2-7,NA,TRBV15,CATSSHRDRGEQYF,TGTGCCACCAGCAGCCACCGGGACAGGGGCGAGCAGTACTTC
TRBD2,TRBJ2-5,NA,TRBV4-3,CASSQDPPQTSVVGETQYF,TGCGCCAGCAGCCAAGATCCTCCCCAAACTAGCGTGGTGGGAGAGACCCAGTACTTC
TRBD2,TRBJ2-1,once,TRBV30,CAWRGKRTSGPHTYNEQFF,TGTGCCTGGAGGGGTAAGCGGACTAGCGGGCCTCACACCTACAATGAGCAGTTCTTC
TRBD2,TRBJ2-3,NA,TRBV7-2,CASSLSASGLLPQTDTQYF,TGTGCCAGCAGCTTATCGGCTAGCGGGCTTCTACCACAGACAGATACGCAGTATTTT
TRBD1,TRBJ2-7,NA,TRBV13,CASSSKTGGYHEQYF,TGTGCCAGCAGCTCTAAGACAGGGGGCTACCACGAGCAGTACTTC
TRBD2,TRBJ2-7,once,TRBV7-2,CASSLGVSGSTYEQYF,TGTGCCAGCAGCCTCGGGGTTAGCGGGTCCACCTACGAGCAGTACTTC
NA,TRBJ2-2,NA,TRBV29-1,CSASRQWNTGELFF,TGCAGCGCTAGCAGGCAGTGGAACACCGGGGAGCTGTTTTTT
NA,TRBJ2-2,NA,TRBV15,CATSRVSTGELFF,TGTGCCACCAGCAGAGTCTCCACCGGGGAGCTGTTTTTT
TRBD2,TRBJ2-3,NA,TRBV5-1,CASSRVWTDQRGGTDTQYF,TGCGCCAGCAGCCGAGTATGGACTGACCAGCGGGGGGGCACAGATACGCAGTATTTT
NA,TRBJ1-1,NA,TRBV29-1,CSVEDRANTEAFF,TGCAGCGTTGAAGATAGAGCGAACACTGAAGCTTTCTTT
TRBD1,TRBJ2-1,NA,TRBV7-9,CASSLGRTGRPHNEQFF,TGTGCCAGCAGCTTAGGGAGGACAGGCCGTCCGCACAATGAGCAGTTCTTC
TRBD1,TRBJ2-7,NA,TRBV4-2,CATKGPTGLGAGYEQYF,TGTGCCACCAAGGGCCCGACAGGGCTTGGGGCCGGTTACGAGCAGTACTTC
TRBD2,TRBJ2-7,NA,TRBV5-1,CASSLVGRLAGPSYEQYF,TGCGCCAGCAGCTTGGTTGGCCGACTAGCGGGTCCATCCTACGAGCAGTACTTC
NA,TRBJ2-5,NA,TRBV12-2,CAWVGGSSVTQYF,TGTGCGTGGGTGGGCGGGAGTTCCGTGACCCAGTACTTC